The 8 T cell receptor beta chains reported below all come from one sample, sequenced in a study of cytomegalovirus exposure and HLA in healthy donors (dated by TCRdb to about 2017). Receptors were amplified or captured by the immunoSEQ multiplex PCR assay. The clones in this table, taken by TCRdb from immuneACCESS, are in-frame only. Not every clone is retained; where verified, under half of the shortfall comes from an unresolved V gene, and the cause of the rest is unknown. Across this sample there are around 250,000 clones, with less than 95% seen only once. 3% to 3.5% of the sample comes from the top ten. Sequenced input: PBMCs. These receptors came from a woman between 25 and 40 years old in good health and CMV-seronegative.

The CDR3 loop reads CASSGDREVSFYEQYF. CDR3 coding DNA: TGTGCCAGCAGTGGTGACAGGGAGGTCTCCTTCTACGAGCAGTACTTC. J is TRBJ2-7 and V is TRBV2; D perhaps matches TRBD1 (7 bases). The CDR3 runs to 16 residues. Trimming left V 4 bases short and J 3 bases short, with 19 bases between. Germline V gives CDR1 SNHLY, CDR2 FYNNEI.

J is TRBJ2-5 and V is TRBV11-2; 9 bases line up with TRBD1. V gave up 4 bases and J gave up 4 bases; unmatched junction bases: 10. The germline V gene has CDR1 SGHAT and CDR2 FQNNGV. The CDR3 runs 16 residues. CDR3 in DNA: TGTGCCAGCAGCTCGACCGAGACAGGGGGGTCAGAGACCCAGTACTTC. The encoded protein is CASSSTETGGSETQYF. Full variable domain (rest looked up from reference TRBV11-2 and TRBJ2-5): EAGVAQSPRYKIIEKRQSVAFWCNPISGHATLYWYQQILGQGPKLLIQFQNNGVVDDSQLPKDRFSAERLKGVDSTLKIQPAKLEDSAVYLCASSSTETGGSETQYFGPGTRLLVL.

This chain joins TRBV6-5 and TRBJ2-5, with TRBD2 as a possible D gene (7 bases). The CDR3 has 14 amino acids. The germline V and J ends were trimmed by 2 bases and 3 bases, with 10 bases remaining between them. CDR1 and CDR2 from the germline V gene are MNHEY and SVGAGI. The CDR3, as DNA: TGTGCCAGCAGTTACGGAGGGGGGGAAGAGACCCAGTACTTC. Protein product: CASSYGGGEETQYF.

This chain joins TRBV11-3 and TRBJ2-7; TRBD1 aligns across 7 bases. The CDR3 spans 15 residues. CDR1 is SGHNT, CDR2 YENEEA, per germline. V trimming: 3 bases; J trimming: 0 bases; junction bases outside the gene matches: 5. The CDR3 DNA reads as TGTGCCAGCAGCTTCTTGGCAGGGGGCTCCTACGAGCAGTACTTC. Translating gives CASSFLAGGSYEQYF.

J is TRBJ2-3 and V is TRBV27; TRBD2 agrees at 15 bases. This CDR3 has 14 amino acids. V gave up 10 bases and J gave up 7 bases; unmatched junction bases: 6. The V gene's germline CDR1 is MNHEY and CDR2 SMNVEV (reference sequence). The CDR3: CATTGLAGGNTQYF. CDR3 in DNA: TGTGCCACCACCGGACTAGCGGGGGGGAATACGCAGTATTTT.

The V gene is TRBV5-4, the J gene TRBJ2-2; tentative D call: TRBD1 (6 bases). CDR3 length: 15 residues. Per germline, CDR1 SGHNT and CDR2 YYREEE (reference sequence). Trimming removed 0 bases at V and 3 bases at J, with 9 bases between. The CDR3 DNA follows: TGTGCCAGCAGCTTGGCAGGGGTGGACACCGGGGAGCTGTTTTTT. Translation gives CASSLAGVDTGELFF.

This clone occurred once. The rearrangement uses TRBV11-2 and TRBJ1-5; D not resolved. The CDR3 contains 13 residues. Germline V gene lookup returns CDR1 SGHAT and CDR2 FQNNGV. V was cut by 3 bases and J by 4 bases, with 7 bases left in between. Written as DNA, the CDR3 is TGTGCCAGCAGCTTGGGGTTAAATCAGCCCCAGCATTTT. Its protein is CASSLGLNQPQHF.

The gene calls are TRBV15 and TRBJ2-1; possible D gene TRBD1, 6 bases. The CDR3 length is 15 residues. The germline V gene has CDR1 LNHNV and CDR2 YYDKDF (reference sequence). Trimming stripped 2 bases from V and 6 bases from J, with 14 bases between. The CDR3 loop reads CATSRQGTAFNEQFF. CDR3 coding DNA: TGTGCCACCAGCAGACAGGGGACCGCCTTCAATGAGCAGTTCTTC.